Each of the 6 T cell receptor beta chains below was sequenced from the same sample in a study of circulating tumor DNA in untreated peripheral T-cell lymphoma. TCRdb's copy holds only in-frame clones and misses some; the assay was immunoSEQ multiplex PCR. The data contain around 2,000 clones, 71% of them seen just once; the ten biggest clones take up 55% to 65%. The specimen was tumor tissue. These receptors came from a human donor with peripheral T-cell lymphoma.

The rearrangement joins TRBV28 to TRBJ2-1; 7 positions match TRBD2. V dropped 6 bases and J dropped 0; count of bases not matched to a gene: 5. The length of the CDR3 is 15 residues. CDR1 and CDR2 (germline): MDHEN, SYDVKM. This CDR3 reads CASRLAPSSYNEQFF. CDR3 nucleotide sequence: TGTGCCAGCAGACTAGCGCCCAGCTCCTACAATGAGCAGTTCTTC.

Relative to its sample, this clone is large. The CDR3 loop is CASSMGQLGDNEQFF. In DNA, the CDR3 is TGTGCCAGTAGTATGGGACAGTTGGGGGACAATGAGCAGTTCTTC. This sequence joins TRBV19 and TRBJ2-1; 7 bases line up with TRBD1. Germline CDR1 is LNHDA and CDR2 is SQIVND (reference sequence). Trimming cost V 3 bases and J 5 bases; bases outside gene matches: 7. CDR3 size: 15 residues.

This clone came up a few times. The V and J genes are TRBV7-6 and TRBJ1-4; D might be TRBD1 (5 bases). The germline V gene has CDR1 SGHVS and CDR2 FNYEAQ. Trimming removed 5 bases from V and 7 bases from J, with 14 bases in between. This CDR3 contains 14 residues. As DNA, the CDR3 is TGTGCCAGCAGCCAAGGCAGGGAGGGTGAAAAACTGTTTTTT. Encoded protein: CASSQGREGEKLFF.

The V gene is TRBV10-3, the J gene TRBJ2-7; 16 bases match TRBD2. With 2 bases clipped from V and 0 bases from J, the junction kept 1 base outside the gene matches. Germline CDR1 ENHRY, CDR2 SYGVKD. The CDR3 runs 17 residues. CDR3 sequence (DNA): TGTGCCATCAGTGAGGGGACTAGCGGGAGGGTCTCCTACGAGCAGTACTTC. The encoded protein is CAISEGTSGRVSYEQYF.

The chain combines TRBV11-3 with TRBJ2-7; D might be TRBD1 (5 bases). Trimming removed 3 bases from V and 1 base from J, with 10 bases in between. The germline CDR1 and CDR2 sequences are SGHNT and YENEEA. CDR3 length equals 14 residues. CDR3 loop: CASSLTTASYEQYF. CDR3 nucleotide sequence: TGTGCCAGCAGCTTGACGACAGCTTCCTACGAGCAGTACTTC.

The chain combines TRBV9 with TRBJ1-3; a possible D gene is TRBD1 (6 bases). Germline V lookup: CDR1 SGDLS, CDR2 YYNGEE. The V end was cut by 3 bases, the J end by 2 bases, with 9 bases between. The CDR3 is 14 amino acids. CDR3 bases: TGTGCCAGCAGCGCTACAGGGACTGGAAACACCATATATTTT. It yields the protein CASSATGTGNTIYF.